This T cell receptor (beta chain) was sequenced during a study of cytomegalovirus exposure and HLA in healthy donors. Study-level background: Among the roughly 380 donors who were genotyped, approximately 76% fell in the genetic ancestry cluster that is associated with self-reported Caucasian donors. General study results and limits: Highly shared variants forming one cluster were likely a sequencing artifact. From TCR beta sequences, most subjects' HLA-A and HLA-B alleles were reportedly predicted accurately.

The PCR contained 60 Vbeta and 13 Jbeta primers. The repertoire was sequenced with immunoSEQ multiplex PCR; TCRdb's copy has only in-frame clones and lacks some. The data show around 52,000 clones, approximately 80% seen once. This clone has more than one count but fewer than ten. Its target is unknown. Material: PBMCs. This receptor was identified in a man aged 35 to 55 in good health and CMV-seronegative.

The CDR3 here is CASSLAGFGNEKLFF. CDR3 coding DNA: TGTGCCAGCAGCTTAGCCGGTTTCGGGAATGAAAAACTGTTTTTT. The V call is TRBV7-2, the J call TRBJ1-4; D gene unclear. V gave up 0 bases and J gave up 5 bases, with 10 bases separating them. Germline CDR1 reads SGHTA; CDR2 reads FQGNSA. This CDR3 has 15 amino acids.